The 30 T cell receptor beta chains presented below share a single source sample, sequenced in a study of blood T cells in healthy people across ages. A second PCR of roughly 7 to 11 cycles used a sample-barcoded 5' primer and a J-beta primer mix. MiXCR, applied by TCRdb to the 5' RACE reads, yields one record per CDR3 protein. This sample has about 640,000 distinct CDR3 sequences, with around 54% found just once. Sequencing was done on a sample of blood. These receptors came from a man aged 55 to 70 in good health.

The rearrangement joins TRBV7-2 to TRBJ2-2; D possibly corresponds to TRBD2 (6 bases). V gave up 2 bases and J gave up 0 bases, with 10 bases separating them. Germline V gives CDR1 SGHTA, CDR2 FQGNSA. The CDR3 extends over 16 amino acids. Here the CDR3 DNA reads TGTGCCAGCAGCTTAAATGGCGGGGCGAACACCGGGGAGCTGTTTTTT. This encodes CASSLNGGANTGELFF.

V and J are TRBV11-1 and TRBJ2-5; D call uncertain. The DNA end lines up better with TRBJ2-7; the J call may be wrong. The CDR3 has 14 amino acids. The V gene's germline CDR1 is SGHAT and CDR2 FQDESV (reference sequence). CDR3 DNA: TGTGCCAGCAGCTGGTCAGGTGAGACCTACGAGCAGTACTTC. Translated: CASSWSGETYEQYF.

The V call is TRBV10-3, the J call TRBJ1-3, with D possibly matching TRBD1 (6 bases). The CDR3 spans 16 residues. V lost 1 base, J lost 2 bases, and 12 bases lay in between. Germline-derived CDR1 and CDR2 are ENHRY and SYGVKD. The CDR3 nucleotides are TGTGCCATCAGTGAGTTTTCCGGGACAACTGGAAACACCATATATTTT. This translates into CAISEFSGTTGNTIYF.

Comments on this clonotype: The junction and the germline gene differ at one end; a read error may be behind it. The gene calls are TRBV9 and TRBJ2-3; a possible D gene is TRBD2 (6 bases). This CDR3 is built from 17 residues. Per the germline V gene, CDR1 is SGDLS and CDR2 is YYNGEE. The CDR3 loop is CVSSPQARAGSTDTQYF. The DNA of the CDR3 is TGTGTCAGCAGCCCCCAGGCTAGGGCGGGGAGCACAGATACGCAGTATTTT.

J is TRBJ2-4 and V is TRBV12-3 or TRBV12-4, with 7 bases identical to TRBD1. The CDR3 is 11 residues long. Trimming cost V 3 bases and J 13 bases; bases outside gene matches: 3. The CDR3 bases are TGTGCCAGCAGTTTGGGACAGCCGCAGTACTTC. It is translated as CASSLGQPQYF.

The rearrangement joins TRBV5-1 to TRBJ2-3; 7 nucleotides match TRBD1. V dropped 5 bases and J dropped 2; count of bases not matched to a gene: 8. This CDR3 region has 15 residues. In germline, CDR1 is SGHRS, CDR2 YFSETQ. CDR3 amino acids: CASRPMGQYTDTQYF. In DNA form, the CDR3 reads TGCGCCAGCAGACCAATGGGACAGTACACAGATACGCAGTATTTT. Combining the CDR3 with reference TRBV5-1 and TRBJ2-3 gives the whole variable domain KAGVTQTPRYLIKTRGQQVTLSCSPISGHRSVSWYQQTPGQGLQFLFEYFSETQRNKGNFPGRFSGRQFSNSRSEMNVSTLELGDSALYLCASRPMGQYTDTQYFGPGTRLTVL.

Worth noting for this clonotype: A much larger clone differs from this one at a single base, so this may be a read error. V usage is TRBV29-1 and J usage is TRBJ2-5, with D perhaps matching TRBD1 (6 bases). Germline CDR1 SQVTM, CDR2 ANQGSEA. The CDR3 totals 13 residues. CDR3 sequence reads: CSVEGDIREAQYF. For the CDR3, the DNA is TGCAGCGTTGAAGGGGACATCCGAGAGGCCCAGTACTTC.

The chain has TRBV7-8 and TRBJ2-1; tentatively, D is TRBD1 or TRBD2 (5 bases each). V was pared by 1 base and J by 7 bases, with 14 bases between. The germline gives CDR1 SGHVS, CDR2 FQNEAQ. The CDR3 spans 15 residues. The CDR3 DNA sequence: TGTGCCAGCAGCTTAGACGTGGGGGTGAGGAATGAGCAGTTCTTC. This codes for CASSLDVGVRNEQFF.

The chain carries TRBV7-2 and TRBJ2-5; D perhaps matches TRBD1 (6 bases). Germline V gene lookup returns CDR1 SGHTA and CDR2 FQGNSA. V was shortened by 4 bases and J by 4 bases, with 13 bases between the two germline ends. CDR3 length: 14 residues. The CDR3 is CASSSNRAPETQYF. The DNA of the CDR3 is TGTGCCAGCAGCTCTAACAGGGCTCCAGAGACCCAGTACTTC.

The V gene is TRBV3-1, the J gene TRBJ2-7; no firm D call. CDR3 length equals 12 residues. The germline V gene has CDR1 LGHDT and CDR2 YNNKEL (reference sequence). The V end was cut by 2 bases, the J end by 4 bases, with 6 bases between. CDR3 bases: TGTGCCAGCAGCCAAAGGGCATACGAGCAGTACTTC. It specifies CASSQRAYEQYF.

The CDR3 DNA follows: TGCAGTGCTAGAGATCCCGGGCACTATGGCTACACCTTC. Protein: CSARDPGHYGYTF. This rearrangement joins TRBV20-1 to TRBJ1-2; D call uncertain. CDR1 is DFQATT and CDR2 is SNEGSKA in the germline V gene (reference sequence). Trimming removed 0 bases at V and 3 bases at J, with 8 bases between. This CDR3 contains 13 residues.

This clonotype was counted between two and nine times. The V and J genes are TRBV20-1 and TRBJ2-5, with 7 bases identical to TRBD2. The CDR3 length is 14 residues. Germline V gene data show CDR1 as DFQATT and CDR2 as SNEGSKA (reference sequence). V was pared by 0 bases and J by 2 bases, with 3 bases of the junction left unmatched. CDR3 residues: CSARDGGGQETQYF. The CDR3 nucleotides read TGCAGTGCTAGAGATGGGGGGGGTCAAGAGACCCAGTACTTC.

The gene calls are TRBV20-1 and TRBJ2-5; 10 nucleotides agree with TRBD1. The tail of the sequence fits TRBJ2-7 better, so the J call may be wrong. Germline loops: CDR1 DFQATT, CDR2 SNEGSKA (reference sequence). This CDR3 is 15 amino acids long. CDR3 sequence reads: CSAIGARQGASEQYF. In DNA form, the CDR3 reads TGCAGTGCTATTGGAGCGAGACAGGGGGCTAGCGAGCAGTACTTC.

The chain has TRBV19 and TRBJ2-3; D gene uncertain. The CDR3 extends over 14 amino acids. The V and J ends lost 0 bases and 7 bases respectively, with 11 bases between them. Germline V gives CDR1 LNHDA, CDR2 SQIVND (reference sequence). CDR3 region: CASSIDPGRHTQYF. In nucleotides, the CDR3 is TGTGCCAGTAGTATAGATCCTGGGCGCCATACGCAGTATTTT.

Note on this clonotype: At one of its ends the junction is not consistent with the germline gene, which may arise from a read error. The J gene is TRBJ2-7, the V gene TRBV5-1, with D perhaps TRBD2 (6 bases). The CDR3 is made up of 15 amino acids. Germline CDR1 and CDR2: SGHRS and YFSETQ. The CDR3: CAGSPTSQGGNEQYF. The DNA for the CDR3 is TGCGCCGGCAGCCCCACTAGCCAGGGCGGGAATGAGCAGTACTTC. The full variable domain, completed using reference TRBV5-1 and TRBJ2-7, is KAGVTQTPRYLIKTRGQQVTLSCSPISGHRSVSWYQQTPGQGLQFLFEYFSETQRNKGNFPGRFSGRQFSNSRSEMNVSTLELGDSALYLCAGSPTSQGGNEQYFGPGTRLTVT.

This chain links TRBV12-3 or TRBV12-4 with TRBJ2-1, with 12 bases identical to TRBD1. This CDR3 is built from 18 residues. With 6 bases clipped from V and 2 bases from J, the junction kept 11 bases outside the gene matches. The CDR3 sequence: CASSTRDRGRVAYNEQFF. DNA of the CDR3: TGTGCCAGCAGCACCCGGGACAGGGGGCGCGTCGCCTACAATGAGCAGTTCTTC.

This CDR3 is CASNSAGGWGNIQYF. In DNA, the CDR3 is TGTGCCAGCAACTCAGCGGGCGGGTGGGGAAACATTCAGTACTTC. The chain couples TRBV2 to TRBJ2-4; a possible D gene is TRBD2 (6 bases). Per germline, CDR1 SNHLY and CDR2 FYNNEI. There are 15 residues in the CDR3. V lost 7 bases and J 6 bases, leaving 19 bases between the germline ends.

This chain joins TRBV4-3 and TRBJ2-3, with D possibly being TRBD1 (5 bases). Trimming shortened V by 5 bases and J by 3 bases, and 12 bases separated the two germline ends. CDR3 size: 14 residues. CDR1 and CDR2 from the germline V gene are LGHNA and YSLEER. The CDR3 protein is CASSDSRATDTQYF. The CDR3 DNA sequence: TGCGCCAGCAGCGACAGCCGGGCGACAGATACGCAGTATTTT.

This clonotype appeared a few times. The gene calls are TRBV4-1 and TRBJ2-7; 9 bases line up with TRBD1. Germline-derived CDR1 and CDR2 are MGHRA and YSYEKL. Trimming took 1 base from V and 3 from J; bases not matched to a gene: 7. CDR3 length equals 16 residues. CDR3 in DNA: TGCGCCAGCAGCCAAGGCTGGACAGGGGAAGGCTACGAGCAGTACTTC. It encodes CASSQGWTGEGYEQYF.

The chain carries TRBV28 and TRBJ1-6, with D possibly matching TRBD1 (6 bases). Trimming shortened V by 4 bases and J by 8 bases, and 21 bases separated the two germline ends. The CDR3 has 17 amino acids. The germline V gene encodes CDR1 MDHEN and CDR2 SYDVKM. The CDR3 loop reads CASSSHGGGRGDSPLHF. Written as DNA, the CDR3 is TGTGCCAGCAGTTCGCACGGCGGGGGGCGGGGGGATTCACCCCTCCACTTT. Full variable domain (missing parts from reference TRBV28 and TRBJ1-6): DVKVTQSSRYLVKRTGEKVFLECVQDMDHENMFWYRQDPGLGLRLIYFSYDVKMKEKGDIPEGYSVSREKKERFSLILESASTNQTSMYLCASSSHGGGRGDSPLHFGNGTRLTVT.

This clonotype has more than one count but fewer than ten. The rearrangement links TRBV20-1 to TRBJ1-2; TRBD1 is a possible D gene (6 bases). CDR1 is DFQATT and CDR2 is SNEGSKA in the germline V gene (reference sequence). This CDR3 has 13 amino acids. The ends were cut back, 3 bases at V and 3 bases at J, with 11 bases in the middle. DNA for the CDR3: TGCAGTGCTAGTCAGGGGAAGGACTATGGCTACACCTTC. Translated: CSASQGKDYGYTF.

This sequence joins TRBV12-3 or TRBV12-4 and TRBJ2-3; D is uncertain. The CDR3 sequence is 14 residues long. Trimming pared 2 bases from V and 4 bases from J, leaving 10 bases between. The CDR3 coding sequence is TGTGCCAGCAGTTTATATTCACCGGCAGATACGCAGTATTTT. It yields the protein CASSLYSPADTQYF.

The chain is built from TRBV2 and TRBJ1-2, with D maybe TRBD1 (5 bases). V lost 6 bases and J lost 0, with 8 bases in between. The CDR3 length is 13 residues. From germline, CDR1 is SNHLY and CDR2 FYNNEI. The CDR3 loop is CASRGGSNYGYTF. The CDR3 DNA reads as TGTGCCAGCAGGGGGGGGTCTAACTATGGCTACACCTTC.

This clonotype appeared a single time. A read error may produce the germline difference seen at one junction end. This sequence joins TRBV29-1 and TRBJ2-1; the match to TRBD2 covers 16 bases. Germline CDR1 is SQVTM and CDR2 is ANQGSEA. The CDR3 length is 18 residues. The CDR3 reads CSVDAGLAGGRSYSEQFF. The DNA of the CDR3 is TGCAGCGTTGACGCGGGACTAGCGGGGGGGCGTTCCTACAGTGAGCAGTTCTTC.

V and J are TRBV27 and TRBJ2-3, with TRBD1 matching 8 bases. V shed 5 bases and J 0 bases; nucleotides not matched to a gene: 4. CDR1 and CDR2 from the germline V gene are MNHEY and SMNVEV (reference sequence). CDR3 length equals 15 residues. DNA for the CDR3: TGTGCCAGCAGTCAGACAGGGGATAGCACAGATACGCAGTATTTT. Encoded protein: CASSQTGDSTDTQYF.

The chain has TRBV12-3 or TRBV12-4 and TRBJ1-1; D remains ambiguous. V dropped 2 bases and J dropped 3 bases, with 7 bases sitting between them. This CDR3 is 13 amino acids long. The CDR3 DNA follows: TGTGCCAGCAGTTTAAATGGTGACACTGAAGCTTTCTTT. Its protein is CASSLNGDTEAFF.

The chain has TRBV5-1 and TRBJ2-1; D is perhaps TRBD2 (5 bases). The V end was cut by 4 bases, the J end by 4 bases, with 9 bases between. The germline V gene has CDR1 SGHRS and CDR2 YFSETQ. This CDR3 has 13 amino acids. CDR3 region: CASSVDLYNEQFF. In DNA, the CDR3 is TGCGCCAGCAGCGTGGACTTGTACAATGAGCAGTTCTTC.

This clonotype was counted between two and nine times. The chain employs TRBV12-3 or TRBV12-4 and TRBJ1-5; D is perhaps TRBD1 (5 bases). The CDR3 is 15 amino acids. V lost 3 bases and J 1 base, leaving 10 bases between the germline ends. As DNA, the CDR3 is TGTGCCAGCAGTTTTTCCGGGGGAAGCAATCAGCCCCAGCATTTT. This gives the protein CASSFSGGSNQPQHF.

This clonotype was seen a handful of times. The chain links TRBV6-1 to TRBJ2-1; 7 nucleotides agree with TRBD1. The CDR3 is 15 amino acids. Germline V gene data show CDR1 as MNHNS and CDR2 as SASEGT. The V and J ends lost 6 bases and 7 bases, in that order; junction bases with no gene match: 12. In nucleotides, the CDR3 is TGTGCCAGCAGGGAAATCAAGACAGGGCGTAATGAGCAGTTCTTC. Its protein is CASREIKTGRNEQFF.

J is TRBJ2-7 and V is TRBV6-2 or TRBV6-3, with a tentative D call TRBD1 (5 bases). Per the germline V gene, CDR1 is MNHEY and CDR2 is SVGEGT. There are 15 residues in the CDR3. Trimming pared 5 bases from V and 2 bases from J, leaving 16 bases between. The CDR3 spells CASSTYQGSTYEQYF. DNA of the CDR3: TGTGCCAGCAGTACGTACCAGGGTAGCACCTACGAGCAGTACTTC.